These 21 T cell receptor beta chains were all obtained from the same sample, sequenced in a study of T cell repertoires in cytomegalovirus infection. MiXCR, applied by TCRdb to the reads, yields one record per CDR3 protein. This sample has fewer than 950,000 distinct CDR3 sequences, with roughly 33% found just once. For these TCRs, the target antigens are not known. The sample was cultured CD8+ T cells from PBMCs, taken from culture after CMV antigen stimulation. The receptors come from a human donor in good health (CMV status not recorded). Some clones in this sample may be carry-over from other donors' samples.

V is TRBV28 and J is TRBJ2-5; D unclear. The length of the CDR3 is 14 residues. V shed 2 bases and J shed 5 bases, with 12 bases lying between them. Germline V CDR1 and CDR2: MDHEN, SYDVKM. CDR3 nucleotides: TGTGCCAGCAGTTTAGGCCAGCTACGGGAGACCCAGTACTTC. Protein: CASSLGQLRETQYF.

The CDR3 spells CASSVGGEEGDEQFF. The DNA of the CDR3 is TGTGCCAGCAGCGTAGGAGGGGAAGAAGGAGATGAGCAGTTCTTC. The chain couples TRBV9 to TRBJ2-1, with D possibly called TRBD1 or TRBD2 (5 bases each). This CDR3 comprises 15 residues. Germline-derived CDR1 and CDR2 are SGDLS and YYNGEE. The V end lost 0 bases, the J end lost 8 bases, and 15 bases lay between the germline ends.

The gene calls are TRBV4-3 and TRBJ2-1, with 7 bases that match TRBD2. Trimming took 0 bases from V and 0 from J; bases not matched to a gene: 8. CDR1 is LGHNA, CDR2 YSLEER, per germline. The CDR3 has 18 amino acids. The CDR3 reads CASSQDSAGVTSYNEQFF. The DNA of the CDR3 is TGCGCCAGCAGCCAAGACTCCGCGGGAGTAACCTCCTACAATGAGCAGTTCTTC.

This clonotype was seen at least ten times. Here the CDR3 reads CASSIRTGTINSPLHF. The CDR3 region has the DNA TGTGCCAGCAGCATAAGGACAGGGACCATTAATTCACCCCTCCACTTT. V usage is TRBV7-2 and J usage is TRBJ1-6; 8 positions match TRBD1. The V gene end was trimmed by 5 bases and the J gene end by 6 bases; junction bases not matched to a gene: 9. Germline CDR1 and CDR2: SGHTA and FQGNSA. This CDR3 region has 16 residues.

This clonotype was seen repeatedly, ten times or more. The chain employs TRBV4-1 and TRBJ2-3, with 7 bases lining up with TRBD2. V was pared by 4 bases and J by 5 bases, with 12 bases of the junction left unmatched. CDR1 and CDR2 (germline): MGHRA, YSYEKL. The CDR3 is 16 residues long. This CDR3 is CASSLSSARGEDTQYF. Written as DNA, the CDR3 is TGCGCCAGCAGCCTCTCCTCGGCCCGGGGGGAAGATACGCAGTATTTT.

Ten or more counts support this clonotype. This chain connects TRBV27 to TRBJ2-7; D is unresolved. The germline gives CDR1 MNHEY, CDR2 SMNVEV (reference sequence). The CDR3 is made up of 13 amino acids. The germline V and J ends were trimmed by 6 bases and 1 base, with 10 bases remaining between them. CDR3 DNA sequence: TGTGCCAGCAGCTTCGGAACATCCTACGAGCAGTACTTC. Amino acid sequence: CASSFGTSYEQYF.

This clonotype was found many times. In DNA, the CDR3 is TGTGCCAGCAGTTCGAGGCGGGCTTATGGCTACACCTTC. It codes for CASSSRRAYGYTF. V gene TRBV28 combines with J gene TRBJ1-2; no firm D call. This CDR3 region has 13 residues. Germline V gene sequence: CDR1 MDHEN, CDR2 SYDVKM. V shed 4 bases and J shed 5 bases, with 11 bases lying between them.

The sample holds a few counts of this clonotype. CDR3 residues: CATFVGSSYNEQFF. The DNA of the CDR3 is TGTGCCACCTTTGTGGGGAGCTCCTACAATGAGCAGTTCTTC. The chain combines TRBV15 with TRBJ2-1; a weak D match, TRBD2 (5 bases). Looked up from germline, CDR1 is LNHNV and CDR2 is YYDKDF (reference sequence). V was trimmed by 8 bases and J by 0 bases, leaving 11 bases between them. The CDR3 has 14 residues.

This clonotype was detected only a few times. The chain uses TRBV19 and TRBJ2-6, with D unclear. V lost 0 bases and J lost 0, with 9 bases in between. The CDR3 consists of 17 residues. CDR1 is LNHDA, CDR2 SQIVND, per germline (reference sequence). The CDR3: CASSIDLRYSGANVLTF. Written as DNA, the CDR3 is TGTGCCAGTAGTATAGATCTCAGGTACTCTGGGGCCAACGTCCTGACTTTC. Complete variable domain (other parts from reference TRBV19 and TRBJ2-6): DGGITQSPKYLFRKEGQNVTLSCEQNLNHDAMYWYRQDPGQGLRLIYYSQIVNDFQKGDIAEGYSVSREKKESFPLTVTSAQKNPTAFYLCASSIDLRYSGANVLTFGAGSRLTVL.

This clonotype has just a few counts. The chain links TRBV6-1 to TRBJ2-1; 12 nucleotides align to TRBD1. The V gene's germline CDR1 is MNHNS and CDR2 SASEGT. J was trimmed by 3 bases and V by 5 bases; bases with no gene match: 8. CDR3 length: 17 amino acids. CDR3 sequence (DNA): TGTGCCAGCAGTCGAACCCGGGACAGGGGGCACTACAATGAGCAGTTCTTC. Encoded protein: CASSRTRDRGHYNEQFF.

This clonotype was recorded a few times. The chain couples TRBV4-3 to TRBJ2-3; 7 nucleotides align to TRBD2. This CDR3 contains 16 residues. V dropped 0 bases and J dropped 2; count of bases not matched to a gene: 5. CDR1 is LGHNA, CDR2 YSLEER, per germline. The CDR3 bases are TGCGCCAGCAGCCAAGAGGGCAGCGGGGACACAGATACGCAGTATTTT. Translating gives CASSQEGSGDTDTQYF.

The chain employs TRBV27 and TRBJ1-1; the D gene is possibly TRBD1 (5 bases). This CDR3 comprises 13 residues. Trimming left V 5 bases short and J 5 bases short, with 12 bases between. Germline loops: CDR1 MNHEY, CDR2 SMNVEV (reference sequence). CDR3 protein: CASSTGAETEAFF. In DNA form, the CDR3 reads TGTGCCAGCAGTACTGGGGCTGAGACTGAAGCTTTCTTT.

The chain recombines TRBV28 with TRBJ2-5; 13 bases are shared with TRBD2. The germline V gene has CDR1 MDHEN and CDR2 SYDVKM. V was pared by 3 bases and J by 5 bases, with 12 bases of the junction left unmatched. The CDR3 covers 18 residues. CDR3 nucleotides: TGTGCCAGCAGTTTGGTCACTAGCGGGGGGGCCGGAGGTGAGACCCAGTACTTC. Protein: CASSLVTSGGAGGETQYF.

This clonotype appeared a few times. V and J are TRBV27 and TRBJ1-6; D is ambiguous. The CDR3 length is 17 residues. V lost 3 bases, J lost 3 bases, and 15 bases lay in between. The germline V gene has CDR1 MNHEY and CDR2 SMNVEV (reference sequence). Written as DNA, the CDR3 is TGTGCCAGCAGTTTCCCCCCACTGGACCGCTATAATTCACCCCTCCACTTT. It codes for CASSFPPLDRYNSPLHF.

The V call is TRBV12-3 or TRBV12-4, the J call TRBJ1-1; D is unresolved. This CDR3 spans 16 amino acids. Trimming stripped 6 bases from V and 1 base from J, with 18 bases between. Here the CDR3 DNA reads TGTGCCAGCAGCCACCCTACCGGGCCCAGGAACACTGAAGCTTTCTTT. It is translated as CASSHPTGPRNTEAFF.

A few counts support this clonotype. The V and J genes are TRBV27 and TRBJ1-1, with D hard to call. Trimming took 0 bases from V and 1 from J, leaving 6 bases between them. Germline-derived CDR1 and CDR2 are MNHEY and SMNVEV (reference sequence). The CDR3 runs to 14 residues. The CDR3 is CASSLSSWNTEAFF. For the CDR3, the DNA is TGTGCCAGCAGTTTATCGAGCTGGAACACTGAAGCTTTCTTT.

A few counts support this clonotype. The chain has TRBV27 and TRBJ1-2; D gene unclear. Germline values: CDR1 MNHEY, CDR2 SMNVEV (reference sequence). V lost 3 bases, J lost 0 bases, and 8 bases lay in between. The CDR3 sequence is 14 residues long. DNA for the CDR3: TGTGCCAGCAGTTTGTCAGAATCTAACTATGGCTACACCTTC. This gives the protein CASSLSESNYGYTF.

V usage is TRBV19 and J usage is TRBJ1-1; no clear D gene. The CDR3 has 13 amino acids. The germline V gene encodes CDR1 LNHDA and CDR2 SQIVND (reference sequence). V was shortened by 3 bases and J by 2 bases, with 7 bases between the two germline ends. The CDR3 nucleotides are TGTGCCAGTAGTATCGGAATAAACACTGAAGCTTTCTTT. It encodes CASSIGINTEAFF. The full variable domain, in which reference TRBV19 and TRBJ1-1 provide the parts outside the CDR3, is DGGITQSPKYLFRKEGQNVTLSCEQNLNHDAMYWYRQDPGQGLRLIYYSQIVNDFQKGDIAEGYSVSREKKESFPLTVTSAQKNPTAFYLCASSIGINTEAFFGQGTRLTVV.

On this clonotype itself: Sequence at one end of the junction differs from germline and may be a read error. The V call is TRBV10-2, the J call TRBJ2-3, with TRBD2 matching 7 bases. This CDR3 comprises 18 residues. Germline values: CDR1 WSHSY, CDR2 SAAADI. CDR3 coding DNA: TGCGCCAGCAGTGAGGGAGAGGATCCAAAGACTAGCACAGATACGCAGTATTTC. It yields the protein CASSEGEDPKTSTDTQYF.

This clonotype occurred a few times. The chain is built from TRBV27 and TRBJ2-3; D is uncertain. V lost 7 bases, J lost 1 base, and 6 bases lay in between. The CDR3 has 12 residues. Per germline, CDR1 MNHEY and CDR2 SMNVEV (reference sequence). CDR3 loop: CASKAGTDTQYF. Here the CDR3 DNA reads TGTGCCAGCAAGGCTGGCACAGATACGCAGTATTTT.

The chain has TRBV6-2 or TRBV6-3 and TRBJ1-2; weak D call: TRBD1 (6 bases). The CDR3 length is 19 residues. Germline assignment: CDR1 MNHEY and CDR2 SVGEGT. The V end lost 2 bases, the J end lost 2 bases, and 24 bases lay between the germline ends. The CDR3 sequence: CASSYRARDVRGFNYGYTF. CDR3 nucleotides: TGTGCCAGCAGTTACAGGGCCCGTGATGTCAGGGGATTCAACTATGGCTACACCTTC.